Reported below is one T cell receptor (beta chain). This entry is derived from a study of blood T cell repertoires in COVID-19. At the level of the study: Donors in the United States, Italy and Spain gave samples during acute or convalescent COVID-19. T cells, B-cell-depleted T cells, or PBMCs supplied cDNA or gDNA.

In the original processing: Amplified reference gene primers provided the basis for estimating nucleated cell counts. Assay: immunoSEQ multiplex PCR; the TCRdb copy retains only in-frame clones and omits some. Clone size and V and J calls were adopted from that table, with D and trimming inferred from the DNA. The top ten clones hold around 4.6% of a sample with some 270,000 clones, approximately 92% of them seen once. The CDR3 consists of 17 residues. The germline CDR1 and CDR2 sequences are SNHLY and FYNNEI. Trimming shortened V by 0 bases and J by 4 bases, and 18 bases separated the two germline ends.

Sequencing was performed on peripheral blood. The V gene is TRBV2, the J gene TRBJ1-1; a possible D gene is TRBD1 (5 bases). The receptor's source is a woman aged 40 to 49 who had recovered from COVID-19. The CDR3 coding sequence is TGTGCCAGCAGTGAAGCGCTTGGGGGGACCCTGGTCACTGAAGCTTTCTTT. It is translated as CASSEALGGTLVTEAFF.